What follows describes a single TCR beta chain. Its target is not known. Generated by immunoSEQ multiplex PCR, the TCRdb table keeps only in-frame clones and is missing some. Of approximately 62,000 clones in the sample, 84% were seen once. The V gene lost 8 bases and the J gene lost 2 bases, with 14 bases spanning the gap. The germline CDR1 and CDR2 sequences are SGHRS and YFSETQ. This CDR3 is 13 amino acids long. The source of the sample is a study of a mutant IDH1 vaccine in newly diagnosed glioma. Overall study: Receipt of radiotherapy, temozolomide, or both preceded the study, and most received both.

Time point meaning: week 35, safety follow-up. Vaccination comprised doses that each held 300 ug of mutant IDH1 20-mer peptide, plus topical imiquimod. General study points: Vaccine-induced immune responses were detected in approximately 92% of patients.

This sequence was found in a man aged 25-40 years with glioma. Sequenced here: PBMCs, sampled from a glioma patient whose treatment included an IDH1 peptide vaccine. The rearrangement uses TRBV5-1 and TRBJ2-7; D possibly corresponds to TRBD1 (6 bases). Here the CDR3 DNA reads TGCGCCAGTAGAATAGACAGGCCCTACGAGCAGTACTTC. Its translation: CASRIDRPYEQYF.